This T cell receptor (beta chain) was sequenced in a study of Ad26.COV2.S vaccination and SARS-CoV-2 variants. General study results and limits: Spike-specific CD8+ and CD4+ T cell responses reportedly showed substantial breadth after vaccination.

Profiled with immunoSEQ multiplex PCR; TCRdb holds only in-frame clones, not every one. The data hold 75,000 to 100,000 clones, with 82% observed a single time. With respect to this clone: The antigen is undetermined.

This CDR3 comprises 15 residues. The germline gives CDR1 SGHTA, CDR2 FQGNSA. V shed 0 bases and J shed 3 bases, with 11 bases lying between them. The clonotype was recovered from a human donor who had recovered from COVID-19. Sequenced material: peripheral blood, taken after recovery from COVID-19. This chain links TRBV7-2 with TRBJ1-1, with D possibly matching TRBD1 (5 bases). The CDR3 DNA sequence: TGTGCCAGCAGCTTAGCTCCCCGGGGGGACACTGAAGCTTTCTTT. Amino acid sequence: CASSLAPRGDTEAFF.